The present T cell receptor beta chain was sequenced within a study of blood T cell repertoires in COVID-19. On the study more broadly: PBMCs, B-cell-depleted T cells, or T cells were the source of the cDNA or gDNA that made up the material.

The method was immunoSEQ multiplex PCR; TCRdb's version includes in-frame clones alone and lacks a portion of them. The profile shows tens of thousands of clones, about 83% of them singletons. CDR1 and CDR2 (germline): MNHEY, SVGEGT. Trimming at V came to 6 bases and at J to 8 bases, leaving 4 bases not matched to a gene. This CDR3 is 12 amino acids long. The clonotype was recovered from an elderly man with acute or convalescent COVID-19. Sequenced: peripheral blood. The chain links TRBV6-2 or TRBV6-3 to TRBJ2-3; TRBD1 matches 8 bases. CDR3 sequence: CASSPTGVTQYF. CDR3 bases: TGTGCCAGCAGCCCGACAGGGGTTACGCAGTATTTT.